This T cell receptor (beta chain) was sequenced during a study of siplizumab effects on memory and regulatory T cells. Study-level results: Mappable alloreactive CD4+ clones came from Treg cells roughly 65% of the time on average with siplizumab, against approximately 25% in controls. Assignment to unstimulated subsets succeeded for only a minor fraction of the alloreactive clones. Naive T cells were seen as more diverse than memory cells and as major alloresponse contributors.

Only in-frame clones appear in the TCRdb table, and some are missing; sequencing was by immunoSEQ multiplex PCR. The table lists about 50,000 clones, about 97% of them singletons, with roughly 1.1% in the top ten. As for this clone: Its antigen is currently unknown.

This CDR3 has 15 amino acids. Germline V lookup: CDR1 MNHNY, CDR2 SVGAGI (reference sequence). V lost 2 bases and J lost 12; bases outside the gene matches: 9. Sequenced material: naive CD8+ T cells sorted from blood. This sequence was found in a human donor in good health. This chain connects TRBV6-6 to TRBJ2-1; TRBD1 agrees at 11 bases. CDR3 protein: CASSYRDRGVLGQFF. Written as DNA, the CDR3 is TGTGCCAGCAGTTACCGGGACAGGGGGGTACTTGGGCAGTTCTTC.